This TCR beta chain is from a study of shared clonotypes between healthy human individuals. CD8 cells classed as naive were CD45RO-negative and positively selected for CCR7, excluding terminally differentiated effector memory CD45RA+ cells. Measured with immunoSEQ multiplex PCR; TCRdb has only the in-frame clones, and not every one. The sample holds about 2.2 million clones; 85% to 95% are singletons and the top ten take under 2%. This TCR was sampled from a man between 18 and 29 years old in good health. Some clones in this sample may be carry-over from other donors' samples. Sequences were obtained from naive CD8+ T cells from PBMCs.

In nucleotides, the CDR3 is TGTGCCAGCAGCCCTCGGGACAGGGTCAATGAGCAGTTCTTC. Amino acids: CASSPRDRVNEQFF. V and J are TRBV7-9 and TRBJ2-1; 9 bases agree with TRBD1. Germline V lookup: CDR1 SEHNR, CDR2 FQNEAQ (reference sequence). Trimming cost V 5 bases and J 6 bases; bases outside gene matches: 5. The CDR3 loop spans 14 amino acids.